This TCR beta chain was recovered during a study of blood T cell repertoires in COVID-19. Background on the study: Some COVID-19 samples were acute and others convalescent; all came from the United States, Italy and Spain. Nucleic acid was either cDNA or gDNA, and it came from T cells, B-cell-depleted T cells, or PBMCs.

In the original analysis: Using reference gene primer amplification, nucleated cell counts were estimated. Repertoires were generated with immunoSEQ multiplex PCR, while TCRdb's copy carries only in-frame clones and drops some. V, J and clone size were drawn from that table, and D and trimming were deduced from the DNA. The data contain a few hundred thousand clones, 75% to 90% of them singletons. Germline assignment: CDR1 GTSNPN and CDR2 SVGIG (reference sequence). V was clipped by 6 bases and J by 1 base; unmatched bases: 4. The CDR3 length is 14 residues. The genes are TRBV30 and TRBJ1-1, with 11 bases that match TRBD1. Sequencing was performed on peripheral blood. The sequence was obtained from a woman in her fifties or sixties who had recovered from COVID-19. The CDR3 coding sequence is TGTGCCTGCCGGGACAGGGGGACGAACACTGAAGCTTTCTTT. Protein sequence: CACRDRGTNTEAFF.